This T cell receptor beta chain emerged from a study of OX40 agonist ivuxolimab in advanced cancers. Study-wide background: Prior anti-PD-1, anti-PD-L1 or anti-CTLA-4 therapy did not bar entry, and more than 35% had some.

Baseline was the first blood sampling point, followed by cycle 4 day 1 and cycle 7 day 1. The V gene's germline CDR1 is KGHSH and CDR2 LQKENI. The CDR3 runs 16 residues. V lost 0 bases and J 2 bases, leaving 13 bases between the germline ends. Study results and limitations: Expanded clones belonging to CD8+ T cells outnumbered, on average, those of CD4+. At doses 0.1 to 3.0 mg/kg, CD4+ and CD8+ clones expanded.

Clones were sequenced by immunoSEQ multiplex PCR, and TCRdb holds only the in-frame ones, with some missing. The sample gives 70,000 to 80,000 clones, just under 95% of which show up once; 15% to 18% is in the top ten. Details on this clone: Its antigen is still unknown.

The receptor was derived from an adult with an advanced solid tumor such as melanoma, head and neck, liver or kidney cancer. The sample consisted of CD4+ or CD8+ T cells sorted from blood, taken in a trial of the OX40 agonist ivuxolimab. This chain links TRBV18 with TRBJ1-1, with D perhaps TRBD1 (5 bases). As DNA, the CDR3 is TGTGCCAGCTCACCACCTCGGGCAGGGTCAAACACTGAAGCTTTCTTT. Encoded protein: CASSPPRAGSNTEAFF.